Reported below is one T cell receptor beta chain. The sample originates from a study of Graves' ophthalmopathy and Graves' hyperthyroidism. Amplifying from RNA transcripts, the study obtained TCR beta CDR3 regions. Second-round multiplex PCR followed a first-round RT-PCR using HTBI primers. TCRdb ran MiXCR on the multiplex PCR reads and lists one entry per CDR3 protein. Among over 500,000 distinct CDR3 sequences listed, about 20% were seen once. V lost 4 bases, J lost 5 bases, and 15 bases lay in between. The CDR3 is made up of 13 amino acids. CDR1 GTSNPN and CDR2 SVGIG come from the germline V gene (reference sequence).

The chain is built from TRBV30 and TRBJ2-7; possibly TRBD2 for D (5 bases). This clonotype originated in a woman under 30 with stable Graves' hyperthyroidism. Some clones in this sample may be carry-over from other donors' samples. The sequenced sample consisted of peripheral blood. The CDR3 region is CAWTRGFSNEQYF. CDR3 DNA: TGTGCCTGGACCAGAGGGTTTTCGAACGAGCAGTACTTC.